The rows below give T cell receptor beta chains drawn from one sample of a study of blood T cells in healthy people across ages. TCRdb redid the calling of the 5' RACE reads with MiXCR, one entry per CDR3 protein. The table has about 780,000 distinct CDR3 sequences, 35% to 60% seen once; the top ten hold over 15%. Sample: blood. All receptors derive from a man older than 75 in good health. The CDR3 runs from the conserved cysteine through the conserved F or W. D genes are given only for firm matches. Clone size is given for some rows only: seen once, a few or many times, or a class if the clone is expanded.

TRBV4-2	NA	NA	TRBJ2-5	TGTGCCAGCAGCCAAGTAGGTTACCAAGAGACCCAGTACTTC	CASSQVGYQETQYF
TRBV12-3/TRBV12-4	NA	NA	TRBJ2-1	TGTGCCAGCAGGACTAGGGCTTCCTACAATGAGCAGTTCTTC	CASRTRASYNEQFF
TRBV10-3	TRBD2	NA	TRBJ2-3	TGTGCCATCGGTGAGAGCGGGAGGACAGATACGCAGTATTTT	CAIGESGRTDTQYF
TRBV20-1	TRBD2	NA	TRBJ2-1	TGCAGTGGTTCTAGCGGGGGTTCCTACAATGAGCAGTTCTTC	CSGSSGGSYNEQFF
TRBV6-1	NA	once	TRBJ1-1	TGTGCCAGCAGTGAAGATAGGGATACTGAAGCTTTCTTT	CASSEDRDTEAFF
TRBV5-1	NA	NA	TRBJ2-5	TGCGCCAGCAGAAGGGGACTTACCGAAGAGACCCAGTACTTC	CASRRGLTEETQYF
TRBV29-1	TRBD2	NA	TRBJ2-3	TGCACCTTAGCGGGAGACGGGGACTACCTTAGCACAGATACGCAGTATTTT	CTLAGDGDYLSTDTQYF
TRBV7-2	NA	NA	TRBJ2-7	TGTGCCAGCAGCTTAGCGAAAAGGGGGGGCGAGCAGTACTTC	CASSLAKRGGEQYF
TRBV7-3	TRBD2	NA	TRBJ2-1	TGTGCCAGCAGCTTAACGAGCGGGAGGTCCAACAATGAGCAGTTCTTC	CASSLTSGRSNNEQFF
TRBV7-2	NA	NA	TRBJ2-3	TGTGCCAGCAGCTTAGCGCTTGCGGTTAGAGATACGCAGTATTTT	CASSLALAVRDTQYF
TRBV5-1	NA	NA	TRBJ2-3	TGCGCCAGCAGCTTACAACCCAGACAGCCCACAGATACGCAGTATTTT	CASSLQPRQPTDTQYF
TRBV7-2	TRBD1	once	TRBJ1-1	TGTGCCAGCAGCTTAGCGGGACAGGGGTCCCCTGAAGCTTTCTTT	CASSLAGQGSPEAFF